The 16 T cell receptor beta chains given below trace back to one sample, sequenced in a study of cytomegalovirus exposure and HLA in healthy donors. PCR employed 60 Vbeta and 13 Jbeta primers. Here immunoSEQ multiplex PCR was the method, and the copy in TCRdb shows in-frame clones only, minus some. The table includes over 100,000 clones, 84% detected once. The specimen sequenced was PBMCs. These receptors all stem from a woman in her late teens or twenties in good health and CMV-seropositive.

The CDR3, as DNA: TGCGCCAGCAGCTTGGGGCGGGGGCCTATCAACAATGAGCAGTTCTTC. Its protein is CASSLGRGPINNEQFF. The chain has TRBV5-1 and TRBJ2-1; D possibly corresponds to TRBD2 (7 bases). Germline V gene sequence: CDR1 SGHRS, CDR2 YFSETQ. The CDR3 is made up of 16 amino acids. V was pared by 0 bases and J by 5 bases, with 15 bases between.

The CDR3 spells CASSDVGLAGGQVWTDTQYF. The CDR3, as DNA: TGTGCCAGCAGTGATGTGGGACTAGCGGGGGGGCAAGTCTGGACAGATACGCAGTATTTT. V is TRBV6-1 and J is TRBJ2-3, with TRBD2 identical over 16 bases. CDR1 is MNHNS and CDR2 is SASEGT in the germline V gene. This CDR3 is built from 20 residues. V trimming: 3 bases; J trimming: 3 bases; junction bases outside the gene matches: 12.

V usage is TRBV9 and J usage is TRBJ2-5; perhaps TRBD2 as D (6 bases). The CDR3 is 16 amino acids. V was shortened by 2 bases and J by 5 bases, with 19 bases between the two germline ends. The germline gives CDR1 SGDLS, CDR2 YYNGEE. CDR3 sequence reads: CASSVAGTLPSETQYF. In DNA, the CDR3 is TGTGCCAGCAGCGTTGCCGGGACTCTTCCGTCGGAGACCCAGTACTTC. The whole variable domain, remainder taken from reference TRBV9 and TRBJ2-5, is DSGVTQTPKHLITATGQRVTLRCSPRSGDLSVYWYQQSLDQGLQFLIQYYNGEERAKGNILERFSAQQFPDLHSELNLSSLELGDSALYFCASSVAGTLPSETQYFGPGTRLLVL.

This clone was detected a few times. V usage is TRBV27 and J usage is TRBJ2-3, with D possibly being TRBD2 (7 bases). The germline V gene encodes CDR1 MNHEY and CDR2 SMNVEV (reference sequence). This CDR3 spans 14 amino acids. V lost 8 bases, J lost 1 base, and 13 bases lay in between. The CDR3 bases are TGTGCCAGCTGCCCGGGGGGCGGCACAGATACGCAGTATTTT. Amino acids: CASCPGGGTDTQYF.

V and J are TRBV30 and TRBJ2-3; 11 bases match TRBD1. The CDR3 sequence is 15 residues long. The germline V gene has CDR1 GTSNPN and CDR2 SVGIG (reference sequence). V dropped 0 bases and J dropped 3; count of bases not matched to a gene: 2. CDR3 sequence (DNA): TGTGCCTGGAGTGTAGGGACAGGGGGAACAGATACGCAGTATTTT. Protein sequence: CAWSVGTGGTDTQYF.

As to this clone: The junction differs from germline at one of its ends, possibly a read error. The chain is built from TRBV2 and TRBJ2-5; 7 nucleotides match TRBD1. The CDR3 extends over 16 amino acids. Germline CDR1 SNHLY, CDR2 FYNNEI. CDR3 protein: CVSMNPGTDLQETQYF. The CDR3, as DNA: TGTGTCAGCATGAACCCCGGGACAGATTTACAAGAGACCCAGTACTTC.

The rearrangement uses TRBV5-1 and TRBJ2-3, with 10 nucleotides matching TRBD2. The length of the CDR3 is 15 residues. J was trimmed by 8 bases and V by 4 bases; bases with no gene match: 10. Germline values: CDR1 SGHRS, CDR2 YFSETQ. The DNA for the CDR3 is TGCGCCAGCAGCCTCGATCCTAGCGGGGGAAGTACGCAGTATTTT. Its protein is CASSLDPSGGSTQYF.

The chain joins TRBV9 to TRBJ2-7, with TRBD1 matching 9 bases. Trimming cost V 6 bases and J 3 bases; bases outside gene matches: 7. This CDR3 is 14 amino acids long. Germline values: CDR1 SGDLS, CDR2 YYNGEE. The CDR3 loop is CASNSQGANYEQYF. CDR3 coding DNA: TGTGCCAGCAATTCACAGGGGGCGAACTACGAGCAGTACTTC.

This chain connects TRBV7-9 to TRBJ2-7, with 9 bases aligning to TRBD1. J lost 6 bases, V lost 5 bases, and 5 bases had no gene match. Germline-derived CDR1 and CDR2 are SEHNR and FQNEAQ (reference sequence). The CDR3 spans 13 residues. The CDR3 protein is CASSRDRDFEQYF. Here the CDR3 DNA reads TGTGCCAGCAGCCGGGACAGGGACTTCGAGCAGTACTTC.

The CDR3 DNA reads as TGTGCCAGCAGCTTAAATCCGGCGGGAGAGACCCAGTACTTC. Amino acid sequence: CASSLNPAGETQYF. The rearrangement joins TRBV7-3 to TRBJ2-5; the D gene is possibly TRBD2 (5 bases). The CDR3 has 14 residues. Deletions cut 1 base from V and 4 bases from J, with 10 bases between. Per germline, CDR1 SGHTA and CDR2 FQGTGA. Full variable domain (remainder filled in from reference TRBV7-3 and TRBJ2-5): GAGVSQTPSNKVTEKGKYVELRCDPISGHTALYWYRQSLGQGPEFLIYFQGTGAADDSGLPNDRFFAVRPEGSVSTLKIQRTERGDSAVYLCASSLNPAGETQYFGPGTRLLVL.

The J gene is TRBJ2-3, the V gene TRBV10-2; 12 positions agree with TRBD2. The CDR3 runs to 15 residues. Germline CDR1 and CDR2: WSHSY and SAAADI. Trimming at V came to 8 bases and at J to 8 bases, leaving 11 bases not matched to a gene. CDR3: CASLPASGGAGTQYF. CDR3 DNA: TGCGCCAGCCTTCCCGCTAGCGGGGGGGCAGGTACGCAGTATTTT.

J is TRBJ2-1 and V is TRBV5-4; the match to TRBD2 covers 8 bases. With V trimmed by 4 bases and J by 5 bases, 8 bases remained unmatched. From germline, CDR1 is SGHNT and CDR2 YYREEE (reference sequence). The CDR3 contains 15 residues. The CDR3 region has the DNA TGTGCCAGCAGCCTTAAGGGACTAGGGAACAATGAGCAGTTCTTC. Protein: CASSLKGLGNNEQFF.

The chain uses TRBV15 and TRBJ2-5; TRBD1 agrees at 7 bases. The J call may be in error: the DNA end matches TRBJ2-7 better. CDR3 length equals 14 residues. The germline gives CDR1 LNHNV, CDR2 YYDKDF (reference sequence). The CDR3 bases are TGTGCCACCAGCAGGAGGGTACAGGGGCACGAGCAGTACTTC. Translation: CATSRRVQGHEQYF.

The CDR3 DNA follows: TGTGCCAGCAGCCCCTTACAGGGTAACACCGGGGAGCTGTTTTTT. Translating gives CASSPLQGNTGELFF. V gene TRBV7-3 combines with J gene TRBJ2-2, with a possible D match to TRBD1 (6 bases). Trimming shortened V by 5 bases and J by 2 bases, and 12 bases separated the two germline ends. Germline V gene lookup returns CDR1 SGHTA and CDR2 FQGTGA. The CDR3 has 15 residues.

The V call is TRBV6-5, the J call TRBJ1-1, with a possible D match to TRBD1 (5 bases). CDR1 and CDR2 (germline): MNHEY, SVGAGI. V was cut by 5 bases and J by 9 bases, with 19 bases left in between. The CDR3 loop spans 14 amino acids. As DNA, the CDR3 is TGTGCCAGCAGTGTATCAATCACCGGGGGGAAAGCTTTCTTT. Translated, it gives CASSVSITGGKAFF.

The gene calls are TRBV5-1 and TRBJ1-1; perhaps TRBD1 as D (6 bases). This CDR3 has 14 amino acids. V was cut by 4 bases and J by 2 bases, with 12 bases left in between. Per the germline V gene, CDR1 is SGHRS and CDR2 is YFSETQ. Here the CDR3 reads CASSPRTANTEAFF. Here the CDR3 DNA reads TGCGCCAGCAGCCCACGGACAGCAAACACTGAAGCTTTCTTT.